This TCR beta chain came from a study of T cells in Graves' hyperthyroidism and ophthalmopathy. RNA transcripts provided the source from which TCR beta CDR3 regions were amplified. The HTBI primer set was used in a first-round RT-PCR of the TCR CDR3. TCRdb used MiXCR to reprocess the multiplex PCR reads, holding one entry per CDR3 protein. Of roughly 380,000 distinct CDR3 sequences listed, over 11% were seen once; the top ten hold approximately 10%. Points on this clonotype: The junction does not match germline at one end; this may be a read error.

This CDR3 contains 13 residues. Germline CDR1 and CDR2: SGDLS and YYNGEE. Graves' hyperthyroidism was deemed stable given no ophthalmopathy progression within 18 months. PBMCs were obtained from 10 ml fresh peripheral blood. The receptor's source is a woman aged 55-69 years with Graves' hyperthyroidism. Sequencing was performed on blood. This chain connects TRBV9 to TRBJ1-1; TRBD1 might be the D (6 bases). As DNA, the CDR3 is TGTGCCAGCAAGGGGGGCATGAACACTGAGGCTTTCTTT. Amino acids: CASKGGMNTEAFF.